This record covers a single T cell receptor beta chain. It has no known antigen specificity. Base-call qualities are not available, and no considerably larger clone is one nucleotide away. This sample is part of a study of vaccination and CD4 T cells after COVID-19 (dated 2022 in TCRdb). A note on the overall study: Every convalescent patient had a positive nasal swab PCR test for SARS-CoV-2, with mild disease in roughly ten patients and severe disease in one. The convalescent cohort comprised six males and four females, including two Hispanic individuals, seven Caucasians, two Asians and one multiracial person. Participants got two doses of the Pfizer-BioNTech BNT162b2 vaccine (n=8) or two doses of the Moderna mRNA-1273 vaccine (n=2). Post-COVID blood samples were collected from convalescent patients a median of roughly 100 days after diagnosis, with a range of roughly 35 to 170 days. The time from the second vaccine dose to post-vaccine blood sampling had a median of roughly 79 days and ranged from about 14 to 241 days. For stimulating the cultures, overlapping spike peptide pools were used, derived from SARS-CoV-2 as well as from the common cold coronaviruses HCoV-NL63, HCoV-OC43 and HCoV-229E. Control cultures used a CEFX viral epitope pool as positive control, an HIV-1 Nef peptide pool as negative control, or no peptide. The spike-specific CD4+ TCR repertoire was compared before and after mRNA vaccination in approximately ten COVID-19 convalescent patients and a handful of infection-naive healthy vaccine recipients. Broad study findings and their caveats: The number of convalescent patients in the study was relatively small, and the study did not examine early timepoints following natural infection. Nearly all vaccine-specific clones in convalescent patients (304 of 307) were mono-reactive for SARS-CoV-2 spike rather than cross-reactive with common cold coronaviruses. An increase in the median number of SARS-CoV-2-reactive clonotypes from around 20 after infection to some 38 after vaccination was observed, but the change was not found to be significant. In convalescent patients, a median about 84% of post-vaccine SARS-CoV-2-reactive clones were detected only after vaccination, and vaccine-specific priming was suggested by this finding.

Taken with the paper, the label for treatment or condition translates to: roughly ten-day PBMC culture with coronavirus spike peptide pools or control peptides (ViraFEST assay). The study used the ViraFEST assay, which expanded antigen-specific T cells with peptide pools and then identified expanded clonotypes by TCR sequencing. Positive SARS-CoV-2 PCR tests in the convalescent patients dated from March to December 2020, before Alpha, Beta and Delta variants emerged in the United States. Each well held 2.2 million or so PBMCs cultured with around 10 ug/ml peptide pools in IMDM containing around 5% human AB serum and approximately 10 IU/ml IL-2. On days 3 and 7, half of the culture medium was replaced with fresh IL-2-containing medium. CD4+ T cells were isolated after approximately ten days of culture through negative selection using the EasySep CD4+ T cell isolation kit. PBMCs were separated from whole blood using Ficoll-Paque Plus gradient centrifugation and then either used fresh or cryopreserved at -140C. In general, triplicate wells were set up for every culture condition.

The library relied on PCR. DNA from cultured CD4+ T cells was subjected to TCR sequencing with the Oncomine TCR Beta short-read assay at the Johns Hopkins FTIC core. The QIAamp micro DNA kit was used to extract genomic DNA from the cultured CD4+ T cells. Oncomine TCR Beta libraries from cultured CD4+ T cells were pooled using unique dual indexes and sequenced on an Illumina iSeq 100. Processing in the source paper ran as follows. Non-productive sequences were filtered out, and CDR3s that did not start with C, did not end with F or W, or were shorter than 7 amino acids were discarded. Antigen-specific clonotypes were identified with the MANAFEST web application by comparing peptide-stimulated wells with reference and other culture wells. Positive clones required FDR below 0.05, an odds ratio above 5, and productive frequency above 0.1% in at least two of three replicate wells. A clonotype counted as cross-reactive if it showed significant expansion both in the SARS-CoV-2 spike wells and in at least one common cold coronavirus spike condition. Levenshtein distances (stringdist) and unrooted phylogenetic trees (ape) in R version 3.6.1 were used to assess CDR3 homology. TCRdb reworked the public reads: Q25 trimming with fastp, MiXCR clone assembly, productive beta chains retained. When rows share a CDR3 protein, they turn into one entry using the most common DNA and genes. These V and J calls rely on TCRdb rather than the paper's analysis. Counted in this sample were more than 15,000 distinct CDR3 sequences; roughly two fifths of them appeared once. The biggest ten clones account for 14% of the sample.

The clonotype originates from a human donor who had recovered from COVID-19. Input material: CD4+ T cells from blood, cultured in vitro.

The sequence in DNA is TGTGCCAGCAGTGAAGTTGACAGGGGTGAGACCCAGTACTTC. The encoded protein is CASSEVDRGETQYF. Recombination connected TRBV12-3 or TRBV12-4 to TRBJ2-5; the junction holds 8 bases that match TRBD1. V ends up 5 bases short and J 5 bases short, with an unmatched junction base count of 7. The CDR3 runs 14 residues from the cysteine to the phenylalanine. Of the read, only the CDR3 DNA is kept; its 42 bases are in frame from base 1.